The clone carrying this TCR beta chain is a singleton in its sample. Its specificity is unknown. V was shortened by 10 bases and J by 3 bases, with 16 bases between the two germline ends. The CDR3 has 13 residues. The germline V gene encodes CDR1 MNHEY and CDR2 SVGAGI. Each cell subset's genomic DNA was divided evenly among several immunoSEQ plates. Sequencing was performed with immunoSEQ multiplex PCR; in TCRdb, only in-frame clones are kept and a portion is missing. The data contain 2,500,000 or so clones, 90% to 95% of them singletons. This sample is part of a study of shared clonotypes between healthy human individuals. Study-level results: Shared clonotypes across all four donors exceeded non-shared ones in generation probability. Some naive CD4 clonotypes, roughly 5%, turned up in common across a few donors.

This TCR was sampled from a man between 18 and 35 years old in good health. Source material: naive CD4+ T cells sorted from blood. Sample subset: CD45RA+ positively selected. The chain uses TRBV6-5 and TRBJ2-7; D is ambiguous. CDR3 bases: TGTGCCACAAAAAGCGCTGGAGACTACGAGCAGTACTTC. It codes for CATKSAGDYEQYF.